Listed below are T cell receptor beta chains from one sample, sequenced in a study of blood T cells in healthy people across ages. MiXCR, run by TCRdb on the 5' RACE reads, gives a single entry per CDR3 protein. The data contain over 750,000 distinct CDR3 sequences, 20% to 25% of them singletons. This sample was also put to use in a study of T cells of mothers and their children.

The sample was blood. These receptors all stem from a boy younger than 18 in good health. CDR3s include the opening cysteine and the closing phenylalanine or tryptophan. Fields, in order: J gene, D gene, clone size, V gene, CDR3 protein, CDR3 DNA. The D gene is left open where the match is weak. Clone size appears in some rows only: once, few, many, or a class for an expanded clone.

j_call: TRBJ2-3
d_call: .
clone_size: .
v_call: TRBV5-1
cdr3_aa: CASKVGAGTDTQYF
cdr3_nt: TGCGCCAGCAAGGTTGGGGCTGGCACAGATACGCAGTATTTT

j_call: TRBJ2-5
d_call: .
clone_size: few
v_call: TRBV2
cdr3_aa: CASSERPVGETQYF
cdr3_nt: TGTGCCAGCAGTGAAAGGCCGGTCGGAGAGACCCAGTACTTC

j_call: TRBJ2-7
d_call: TRBD2
clone_size: few
v_call: TRBV20-1
cdr3_aa: CSAPGGFSSSYEQYF
cdr3_nt: TGCAGTGCTCCGGGGGGTTTCTCGAGCTCCTACGAGCAGTACTTC

j_call: TRBJ2-3
d_call: TRBD2
clone_size: many
v_call: TRBV6-5
cdr3_aa: CASSYSPAGTQYF
cdr3_nt: TGTGCCAGCAGTTACTCGCCAGCGGGAACGCAGTATTTT

j_call: TRBJ2-7
d_call: TRBD2
clone_size: .
v_call: TRBV6-1
cdr3_aa: CASRASGGSGQYF
cdr3_nt: TGTGCCAGCAGGGCTAGCGGGGGGTCTGGACAGTACTTC

j_call: TRBJ1-5
d_call: TRBD1
clone_size: few
v_call: TRBV27
cdr3_aa: CASSKQGLDQPQHF
cdr3_nt: TGTGCCAGCAGCAAACAGGGGTTAGATCAGCCCCAGCATTTT

j_call: TRBJ2-5
d_call: .
clone_size: .
v_call: TRBV6-6
cdr3_aa: CASSYSRGVQETQYF
cdr3_nt: TGTGCCAGCAGTTACTCGAGGGGAGTACAAGAGACCCAGTACTTC

j_call: TRBJ2-1
d_call: .
clone_size: .
v_call: TRBV5-1
cdr3_aa: CASSLQGFRNEQFF
cdr3_nt: TGCGCCAGCAGCTTACAAGGGTTCCGCAATGAGCAGTTCTTC

j_call: TRBJ2-7
d_call: .
clone_size: once
v_call: TRBV7-2
cdr3_aa: CASSLARLQLLSYEQYF
cdr3_nt: TGTGCCAGCAGCTTAGCGCGCTTACAGCTACTCTCCTACGAGCAGTACTTC

j_call: TRBJ2-1
d_call: .
clone_size: many
v_call: TRBV7-3
cdr3_aa: CASSLTVGNEQFF
cdr3_nt: TGTGCCAGCAGCTTGACAGTAGGCAATGAGCAGTTCTTC

j_call: TRBJ1-1
d_call: .
clone_size: few
v_call: TRBV18
cdr3_aa: CASSPPGVAFF
cdr3_nt: TGTGCCAGCTCACCACCCGGCGTAGCTTTCTTT

j_call: TRBJ2-5
d_call: .
clone_size: .
v_call: TRBV7-7
cdr3_aa: CASSSAWQETQYF
cdr3_nt: TGTGCTAGCAGCTCCGCGTGGCAAGAGACCCAGTACTTC

j_call: TRBJ1-4
d_call: .
clone_size: few
v_call: TRBV6-6
cdr3_aa: CASRARGTSTNEKLFF
cdr3_nt: TGTGCCAGCCGCGCGAGGGGGACTTCAACTAATGAAAAACTGTTTTTT

j_call: TRBJ2-7
d_call: .
clone_size: many
v_call: TRBV12-3/TRBV12-4
cdr3_aa: CASSLDWSGGIYEQYF
cdr3_nt: TGTGCCAGCAGTTTAGATTGGAGTGGGGGGATATACGAGCAGTACTTC

j_call: TRBJ2-5
d_call: .
clone_size: .
v_call: TRBV20-1
cdr3_aa: CSAPRLDMNRETQYF
cdr3_nt: TGCAGTGCTCCTAGACTAGATATGAATAGGGAGACCCAGTACTTC

j_call: TRBJ2-1
d_call: TRBD1
clone_size: once
v_call: TRBV4-3
cdr3_aa: CASSQGTGQGNNEQFF
cdr3_nt: TGCGCCAGCAGCCAAGGGACCGGACAGGGCAACAATGAGCAGTTCTTC

j_call: TRBJ2-7
d_call: .
clone_size: .
v_call: TRBV3-1
cdr3_aa: CASSQVLGEQYF
cdr3_nt: TGTGCCAGCAGCCAGGTCCTGGGGGAGCAGTACTTC

j_call: TRBJ1-2
d_call: .
clone_size: few
v_call: TRBV20-1
cdr3_aa: CSAPRGAGGYAF
cdr3_nt: TGCAGTGCTCCTAGGGGGGCTGGTGGCTACGCCTTC

j_call: TRBJ1-1
d_call: .
clone_size: .
v_call: TRBV12-3/TRBV12-4
cdr3_aa: CASSPKTVSFSEAFF
cdr3_nt: TGTGCCAGCAGTCCCAAGACAGTCAGTTTTAGTGAAGCTTTCTTT

j_call: TRBJ2-6
d_call: .
clone_size: .
v_call: TRBV6-1
cdr3_aa: CASSEGASSSGANVLTF
cdr3_nt: TGTGCCAGCAGTGAAGGGGCTTCCAGCTCTGGGGCCAACGTCCTGACTTTC

j_call: TRBJ2-1
d_call: .
clone_size: .
v_call: TRBV24-1
cdr3_aa: CATSGGAGLLNEQFF
cdr3_nt: TGTGCCACCAGTGGGGGAGCAGGGCTTTTGAATGAGCAGTTCTTC

j_call: TRBJ2-2
d_call: TRBD2
clone_size: few
v_call: TRBV10-3
cdr3_aa: CAISDPGTSGITGELFF
cdr3_nt: TGTGCCATCAGTGATCCAGGGACTAGCGGGATAACCGGGGAGCTGTTTTTT

j_call: TRBJ2-7
d_call: .
clone_size: .
v_call: TRBV20-1
cdr3_aa: CSASAGAYWEQYF
cdr3_nt: TGCAGTGCTAGTGCGGGGGCGTATTGGGAGCAGTACTTC

j_call: TRBJ2-7
d_call: .
clone_size: .
v_call: TRBV4-1
cdr3_aa: CASSQESPTYEQYF
cdr3_nt: TGCGCCAGCAGCCAAGAGTCGCCTACCTACGAGCAGTACTTC

j_call: TRBJ2-7
d_call: TRBD1
clone_size: .
v_call: TRBV6-2/TRBV6-3
cdr3_aa: CASRRGQLDEQYF
cdr3_nt: TGTGCCAGCAGAAGGGGGCAACTGGACGAGCAGTACTTC

j_call: TRBJ1-2
d_call: TRBD1
clone_size: few
v_call: TRBV7-2
cdr3_aa: CASSLDWDRVSGYTF
cdr3_nt: TGTGCCAGCAGCTTAGATTGGGACAGGGTGTCGGGCTACACCTTC

j_call: TRBJ1-2
d_call: .
clone_size: .
v_call: TRBV9
cdr3_aa: CASSVGLLLTF
cdr3_nt: TGTGCCAGCAGCGTGGGCCTCCTACTCACCTTC

j_call: TRBJ2-6
d_call: TRBD1
clone_size: .
v_call: TRBV5-1
cdr3_aa: CASSWDRYSSGANVLTF
cdr3_nt: TGCGCCAGCAGCTGGGACAGATATAGCTCTGGGGCCAACGTCCTGACTTTC